This T cell receptor (beta chain) was profiled in a study of T cell responses to AZD1222 COVID-19 vaccine. Note on this clone: What it recognizes is unknown. Other DNA sequences from this sample encode an identical CDR3 as well.

TCRdb's copy holds only in-frame clones and misses some; the assay was immunoSEQ multiplex PCR. The sample carries tens of thousands of clones, about 80% recorded once. Overall study findings and caveats: Clonal diversity was possibly underestimated, and white British individuals and females predominated among donors. Nearly half of the spike-specific TCRs reportedly recognize variant regions that carry no mutations.

V was trimmed by 3 bases and J by 4 bases, leaving 10 bases between them. Germline lookup yields CDR1 SGHRS and CDR2 YFSETQ. The CDR3 covers 13 residues. The J gene is TRBJ1-2, the V gene TRBV5-1; weak D call: TRBD1 (6 bases). The material was peripheral blood, obtained 28 days after the second AZD1222 dose. The sequence was obtained from an adult who received the AZD1222 COVID-19 vaccine. In DNA, the CDR3 is TGCGCCAGCAGCTCCGACAGGTCCTATGGCTACACCTTC. This translates into CASSSDRSYGYTF.